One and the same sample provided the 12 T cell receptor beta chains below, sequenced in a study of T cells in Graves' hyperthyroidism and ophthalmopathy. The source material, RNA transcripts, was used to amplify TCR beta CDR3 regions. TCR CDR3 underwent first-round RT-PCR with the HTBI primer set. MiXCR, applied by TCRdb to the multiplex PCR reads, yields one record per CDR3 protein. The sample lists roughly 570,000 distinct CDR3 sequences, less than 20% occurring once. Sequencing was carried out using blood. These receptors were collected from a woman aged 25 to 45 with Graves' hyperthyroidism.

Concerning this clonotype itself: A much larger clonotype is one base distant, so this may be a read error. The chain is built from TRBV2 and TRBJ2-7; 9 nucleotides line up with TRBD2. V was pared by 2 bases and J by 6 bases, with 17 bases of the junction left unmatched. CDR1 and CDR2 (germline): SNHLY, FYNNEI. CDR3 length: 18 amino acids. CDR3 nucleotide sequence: TGTGCCAGCAGTGAACGGGGGCGGGTTGCGGCAGCGGGAGGCGAGCAGTACTTC. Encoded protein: CASSERGRVAAAGGEQYF.

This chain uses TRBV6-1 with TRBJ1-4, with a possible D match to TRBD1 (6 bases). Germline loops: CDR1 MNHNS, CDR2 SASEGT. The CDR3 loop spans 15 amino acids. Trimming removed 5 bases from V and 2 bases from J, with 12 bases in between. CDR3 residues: CASSTQDSTNEKLFF. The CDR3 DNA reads TGTGCCAGCAGTACCCAGGACAGTACTAATGAAAAACTGTTTTTT.

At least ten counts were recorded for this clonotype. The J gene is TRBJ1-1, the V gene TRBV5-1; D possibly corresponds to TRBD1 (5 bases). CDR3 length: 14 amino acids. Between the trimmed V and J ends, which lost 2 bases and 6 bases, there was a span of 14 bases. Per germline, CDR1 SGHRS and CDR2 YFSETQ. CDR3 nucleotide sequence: TGCGCCAGCAGCTTTGGACACCAGCGGGCTGAAGCTTTCTTT. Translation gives CASSFGHQRAEAFF.

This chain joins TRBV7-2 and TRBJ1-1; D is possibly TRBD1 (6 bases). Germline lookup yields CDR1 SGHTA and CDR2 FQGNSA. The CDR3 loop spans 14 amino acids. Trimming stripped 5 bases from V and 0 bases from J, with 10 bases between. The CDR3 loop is CASSGDNMNTEAFF. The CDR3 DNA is TGTGCCAGCAGCGGGGACAACATGAACACTGAAGCTTTCTTT.

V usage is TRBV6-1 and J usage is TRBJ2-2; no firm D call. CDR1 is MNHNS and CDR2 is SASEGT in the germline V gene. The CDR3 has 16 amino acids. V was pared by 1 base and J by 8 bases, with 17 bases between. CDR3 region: CASSEVHPELAGELFF. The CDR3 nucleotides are TGTGCCAGCAGTGAAGTACATCCCGAGTTGGCTGGGGAGCTGTTTTTT.

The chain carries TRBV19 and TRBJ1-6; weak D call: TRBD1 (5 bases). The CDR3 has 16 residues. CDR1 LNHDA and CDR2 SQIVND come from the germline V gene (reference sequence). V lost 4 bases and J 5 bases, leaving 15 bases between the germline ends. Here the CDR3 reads CASSTTDSQNNSPLHF. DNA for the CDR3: TGTGCCAGTAGTACTACTGACAGCCAGAATAATTCACCCCTCCACTTT.

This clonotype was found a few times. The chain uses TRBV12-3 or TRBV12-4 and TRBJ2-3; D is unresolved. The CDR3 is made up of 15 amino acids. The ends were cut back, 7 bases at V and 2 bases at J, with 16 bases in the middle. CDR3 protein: CASTHWVVDTDTQYF. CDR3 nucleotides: TGTGCCAGCACCCACTGGGTGGTAGACACAGATACGCAGTATTTT.

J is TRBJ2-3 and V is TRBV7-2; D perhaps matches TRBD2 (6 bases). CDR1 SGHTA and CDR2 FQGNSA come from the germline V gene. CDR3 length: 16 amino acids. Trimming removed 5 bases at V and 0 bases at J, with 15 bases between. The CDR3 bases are TGTGCCAGCAGCCTACTGCTAAGCGGGAGCACAGATACGCAGTATTTT. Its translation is CASSLLLSGSTDTQYF.

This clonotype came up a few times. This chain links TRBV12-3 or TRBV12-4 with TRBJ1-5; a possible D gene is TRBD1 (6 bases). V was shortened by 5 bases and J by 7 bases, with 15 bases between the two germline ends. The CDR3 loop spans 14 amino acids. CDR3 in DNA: TGTGCCAGCAGTCTTCGACAGGCGAGGCAGCCCCAGCATTTT. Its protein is CASSLRQARQPQHF.

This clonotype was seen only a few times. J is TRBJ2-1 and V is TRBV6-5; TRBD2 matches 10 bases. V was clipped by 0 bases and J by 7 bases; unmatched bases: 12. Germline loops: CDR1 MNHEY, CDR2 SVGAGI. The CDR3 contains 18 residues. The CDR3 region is CASSYSKLAGVSWNEQFF. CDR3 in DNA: TGTGCCAGCAGTTACTCGAAGCTAGCGGGAGTGTCTTGGAATGAGCAGTTCTTC.

The CDR3 coding sequence is TGCAGTGCTCCGGGACGCATTGGAAGCTACGAGCAGTACTTC. Encoded protein: CSAPGRIGSYEQYF. This sequence joins TRBV20-1 and TRBJ2-7, with D perhaps assigned TRBD1 or TRBD2 (5 bases each). The CDR3 has 14 amino acids. Germline-derived CDR1 and CDR2 are DFQATT and SNEGSKA (reference sequence). Between the trimmed V and J ends, which lost 5 bases and 3 bases, there was a span of 17 bases.

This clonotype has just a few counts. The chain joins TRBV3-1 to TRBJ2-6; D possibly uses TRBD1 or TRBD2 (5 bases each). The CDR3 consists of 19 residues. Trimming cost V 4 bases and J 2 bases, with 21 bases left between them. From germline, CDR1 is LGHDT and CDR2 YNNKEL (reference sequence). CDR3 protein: CASSLHEGSSFPGANVLTF. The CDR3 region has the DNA TGTGCCAGCAGCCTACACGAGGGGTCTAGCTTCCCTGGGGCCAACGTCCTGACTTTC. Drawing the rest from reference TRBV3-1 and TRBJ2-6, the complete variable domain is DTAVSQTPKYLVTQMGNDKSIKCEQNLGHDTMYWYKQDSKKFLKIMFSYNNKELIINETVPNRFSPKSPDKAHLNLHINSLELGDSAVYFCASSLHEGSSFPGANVLTFGAGSRLTVL.